What follows are 4 T cell receptor beta chains derived from one specimen sequenced in a study of cytomegalovirus exposure and HLA in healthy donors. The assay was immunoSEQ multiplex PCR, and TCRdb's table has in-frame clones only and misses some. The data show about 170,000 clones, with roughly 86% seen just once and about 2.5% held by the top ten. The sample consisted of PBMCs. The receptor set was obtained from a man in his late teens or twenties in good health and CMV-seropositive.

The rearrangement uses TRBV29-1 and TRBJ2-5; TRBD2 aligns across 9 bases. Looked up from germline, CDR1 is SQVTM and CDR2 is ANQGSEA. The J segment lost 0 bases and the V segment lost 4 bases, leaving 3 bases of the junction unmatched. The length of the CDR3 is 14 residues. CDR3 sequence (DNA): TGCAGCGTTGTGGCGGGGGGGTACCAAGAGACCCAGTACTTC. This sequence encodes CSVVAGGYQETQYF.

The CDR3 loop reads CASSGGQGGQPQHF. The CDR3 DNA reads TGTGCCAGCAGTGGCGGACAGGGCGGGCAGCCCCAGCATTTT. This chain links TRBV7-9 with TRBJ1-5; 8 nucleotides line up with TRBD1. Germline-derived CDR1 and CDR2 are SEHNR and FQNEAQ (reference sequence). Germline trimming cut 6 bases from V and 7 bases from J; bases unmatched to any gene: 8. The length of the CDR3 is 14 residues.

The rearrangement uses TRBV30 and TRBJ1-5; TRBD1 is a possible D gene (5 bases). The V end was cut by 3 bases, the J end by 3 bases, with 9 bases between. CDR1 GTSNPN and CDR2 SVGIG come from the germline V gene (reference sequence). This CDR3 is built from 13 residues. The CDR3 DNA reads as TGTGCCTGGAGGGGGGGTAACAATCAGCCCCAGCATTTT. Amino acids: CAWRGGNNQPQHF.

This sequence joins TRBV7-9 and TRBJ2-3; D perhaps matches TRBD2 (6 bases). This CDR3 is 14 amino acids long. Germline loops: CDR1 SEHNR, CDR2 FQNEAQ (reference sequence). V was shortened by 1 base and J by 5 bases, with 10 bases between the two germline ends. Here the CDR3 reads CASSLVAGRDTQYF. CDR3 nucleotides: TGTGCCAGCAGCTTAGTTGCGGGAAGAGATACGCAGTATTTT.